This T cell receptor beta chain appears in the sequencing data of a study of OX40 agonist ivuxolimab in advanced cancers. At the level of the whole study: Ivuxolimab, which targeted the costimulatory receptor OX40 (CD134), was an agonistic, fully human IgG2 monoclonal antibody. Intravenous ivuxolimab was administered to patients every 2 weeks at six dose levels: 0.01, 0.1, 0.3, 1.5, 3 and 10 mg/kg. Among the approximately 50 dose-escalation patients, around 19 had hepatocellular carcinoma, about 15 melanoma, 9 renal cell carcinoma and 9 head and neck cancer. In the dose-escalation cohort, around four fifths of patients were male, and the mean age was approximately 55 years, with a range of about 23 to 85. Prior anti-PD-1, anti-PD-L1 or anti-CTLA-4 therapy was permitted, and 40% to 50% of dose-escalation patients had received checkpoint inhibitors. Partial responses occurred in three dose-escalation patients: two with cutaneous melanoma and one with hepatocellular carcinoma. Peripheral TCRbeta sequencing aimed to test whether ivuxolimab altered TCR sequence diversity and caused clonal T-cell expansion. The paper describes the monotherapy dose-escalation part (N ≈ 52 patients) of the phase I trial of ivuxolimab.

Patients with a history of autoimmune disease or receiving systemic immunosuppression were excluded from the trial. Peripheral blood for TCR sequencing was collected from all dose cohorts at baseline, on cycle 4 day 1, and on cycle 7 day 1. The samples were drawn from a first-in-human, open-label, multicenter phase I dose-escalation trial of ivuxolimab. Adults with locally advanced or metastatic melanoma, renal cell, hepatocellular, or head and neck squamous cell carcinoma were enrolled in the trial. CD4+ and CD8+ T cells were sorted separately from peripheral blood before TCR sequencing. For sequencing of the TCRbeta CDR3 region, genomic DNA was extracted from the sorted cells. The immunoSEQ Assay was used for sequencing of TCRbeta CDR3 regions. TCRdb limited this immuneACCESS table to in-frame rearrangements with V and J called. A share of clones is missing; checked studies link under half to unresolved V genes, and the rest is unexplained. In this sample the table shows over 60,000 clones, about 91% of which occur a single time. Jointly, the top ten make up approximately 0.38% of the sample.

This clone has just one count. It has no known antigen specificity. This may come from a read error, since a much larger clone is one base off. V sheds 6 bases and J sheds 1 base, leaving 9 bases between their ends. From the cysteine up to the phenylalanine, the CDR3 has a length of 13 residues. Only the CDR3 region is kept as DNA, spanning 39 bases read in frame from base 1. From the germline V gene, CDR1 is WSHSY and CDR2 is SAAADI. Study-wide findings and limitations: After ivuxolimab, CD8+ T cells had more expanded clones than CD4+ T cells on average. The antigen specificity of the clonally expanded peripheral T cells was not determined. In the 0.1-3.0 mg/kg groups, partial responders were among the patients with the lowest normalized peripheral clonal expansion, particularly in CD8+ T cells. At doses from 0.1 to 3.0 mg/kg, clonal expansion was seen in both CD4+ and CD8+ blood T cells between baseline and week 6. Low levels of normalized T-cell clonal expansion were also seen in some patients who did not respond.

This chain joins TRBV10-2 to TRBJ1-1; the D segment could be TRBD1, given 6 matching bases. The clonotype comes from an adult with an advanced solid tumor such as melanoma, head and neck, liver or kidney cancer. The sample here was CD4+ or CD8+ T cells sorted from blood, taken in a trial of the OX40 agonist ivuxolimab. The CDR3 reads CASSQTGNTEAFF. The sequenced DNA is TGCGCCAGCAGCCAGACAGGGAACACTGAAGCTTTCTTT.